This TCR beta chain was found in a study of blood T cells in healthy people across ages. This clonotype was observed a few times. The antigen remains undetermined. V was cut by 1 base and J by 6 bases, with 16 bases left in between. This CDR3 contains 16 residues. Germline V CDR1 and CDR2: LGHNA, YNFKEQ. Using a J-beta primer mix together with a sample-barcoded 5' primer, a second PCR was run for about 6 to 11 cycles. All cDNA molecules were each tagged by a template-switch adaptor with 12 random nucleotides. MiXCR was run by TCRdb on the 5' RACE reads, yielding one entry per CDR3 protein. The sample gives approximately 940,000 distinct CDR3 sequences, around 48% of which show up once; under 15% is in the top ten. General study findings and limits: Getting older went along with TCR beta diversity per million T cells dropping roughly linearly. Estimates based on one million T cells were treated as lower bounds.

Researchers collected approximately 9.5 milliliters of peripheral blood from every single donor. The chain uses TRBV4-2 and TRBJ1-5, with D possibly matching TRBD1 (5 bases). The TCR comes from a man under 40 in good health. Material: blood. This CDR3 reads CASSQGPIQGGQPQHF. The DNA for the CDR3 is TGTGCCAGCAGCCAAGGCCCGATCCAGGGCGGTCAGCCCCAGCATTTT.